Given below is one T cell receptor (beta chain) in context. Its antigen is still unknown. The data stem from a study of memory CD4+ T cells and cytomegalovirus serostatus. Study at large: Healthy Belgian adult donors included nine or ten CMV-positive and 20 to 30 CMV-negative people. Overall study findings and caveats: CMV serostatus prediction reached median AUC approximately 0.95, or 0.91 with US-trained model.

Single viable CD3+CD4+CD8-CD45RO+ cells were sorted as the memory CD4+ T cells. Positive selection with CD4 microbeads enriched total CD4+ T cells. Using immunoSEQ multiplex PCR, the repertoire was profiled, and TCRdb retains in-frame clones only, with some absent. This sample yields roughly 49,000 clones, of which around 78% are seen a single time; less than 1% belongs to the top ten. The germline CDR1 and CDR2 sequences are SGDLS and YYNGEE. V lost 3 bases and J lost 2; bases outside the gene matches: 9. CDR3 length equals 17 residues. This clonotype was sampled from an adult in good health and CMV-seronegative. This chain joins TRBV9 and TRBJ2-1; 9 bases map to TRBD2. What was sequenced was memory CD4+ T cells from blood. The CDR3 here is CASSALGGTSTYNEQFF. DNA for the CDR3: TGTGCCAGCAGCGCCCTCGGCGGGACTAGCACCTACAATGAGCAGTTCTTC.